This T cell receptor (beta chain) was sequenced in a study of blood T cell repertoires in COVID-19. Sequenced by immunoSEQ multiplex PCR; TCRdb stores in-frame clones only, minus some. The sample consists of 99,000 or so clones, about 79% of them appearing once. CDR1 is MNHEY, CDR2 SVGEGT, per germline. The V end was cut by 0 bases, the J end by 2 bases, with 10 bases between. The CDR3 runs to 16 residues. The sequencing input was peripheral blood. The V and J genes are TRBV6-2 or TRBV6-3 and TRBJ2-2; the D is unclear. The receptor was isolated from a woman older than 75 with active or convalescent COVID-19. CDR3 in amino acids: CASSYSRHLNTGELFF. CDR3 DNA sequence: TGTGCCAGCAGTTACTCGAGACACCTAAACACCGGGGAGCTGTTTTTT.